This T cell receptor (beta chain) was identified during a study of T-cell reconstitution after alpha-beta-depleted transplantation in children. Overall study findings and caveats: Certain patients had high TCRbeta diversity at day 60, and it came from recipient T cells and thymic progenitors that survived. A year post-transplant, T-cell counts and diversity derived mostly from newly produced T cells. As was reported, about two months after transplant, alpha-beta T cells came from several hundred expanded graft clones.

The TCRbeta library was prepared with unique molecular identifiers. TCRdb used MiXCR to reprocess the PCR reads, holding one entry per CDR3 protein. The profile shows 150,000 to 250,000 distinct CDR3 sequences, 5% to 6.5% of them singletons. This clonotype showed up many times. Its antigen is not known. CDR3 length equals 12 residues. The V gene lost 2 bases and the J gene lost 4 bases, with 5 bases spanning the gap. The specimen was PBMCs, collected before TCRalphabeta/CD19-depleted stem cell transplant. This chain joins TRBV12-3 or TRBV12-4 and TRBJ2-5; D is unclear. The sequence was obtained from a girl younger than two with combined immunodeficiency, due to receive a stem cell transplant. The CDR3 bases are TGTGCCAGCAGTTTAATACGAGAGACCCAGTACTTC. Amino acid sequence: CASSLIRETQYF.